This TCR beta chain was captured by sequencing in a study of blood T cell repertoires in COVID-19. Looking at the study overall: PBMCs, B-cell-depleted T cells, or T cells were the source of the cDNA or gDNA that made up the material.

Per the germline V gene, CDR1 is LNHNV and CDR2 is YYDKDF (reference sequence). This CDR3 is built from 14 residues. V gave up 5 bases and J gave up 3 bases, with 10 bases separating them. Original processing methods: Using reference gene primer amplification, nucleated cell counts were estimated. Assay used: immunoSEQ multiplex PCR; TCRdb lists only in-frame clones, some missing. V, J and clone size derive from that table, while D and trimming were established from the DNA sequence. The sample shows about 120,000 clones, 82% of them seen only once. V usage is TRBV15 and J usage is TRBJ2-2; D gene unclear. Sequencing used peripheral blood. The receptor was isolated from a woman in her seventies with acute or convalescent COVID-19. The CDR3 nucleotides read TGTGCCACCAGCGGGCTAACCCACACCGGGGAGCTGTTTTTT. This gives the protein CATSGLTHTGELFF.